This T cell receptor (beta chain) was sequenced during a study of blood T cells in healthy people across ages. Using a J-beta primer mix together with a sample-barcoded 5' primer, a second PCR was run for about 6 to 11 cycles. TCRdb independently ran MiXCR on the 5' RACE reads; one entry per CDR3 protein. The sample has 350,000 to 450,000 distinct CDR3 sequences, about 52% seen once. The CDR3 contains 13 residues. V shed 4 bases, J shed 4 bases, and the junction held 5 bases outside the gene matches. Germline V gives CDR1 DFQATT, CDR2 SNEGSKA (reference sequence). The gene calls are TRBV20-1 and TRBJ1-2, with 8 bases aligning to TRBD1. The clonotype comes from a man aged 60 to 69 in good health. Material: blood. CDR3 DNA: TGCAGTGCTAACCCAACAGGGGGCTATGGCTACACCTTC. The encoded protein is CSANPTGGYGYTF.